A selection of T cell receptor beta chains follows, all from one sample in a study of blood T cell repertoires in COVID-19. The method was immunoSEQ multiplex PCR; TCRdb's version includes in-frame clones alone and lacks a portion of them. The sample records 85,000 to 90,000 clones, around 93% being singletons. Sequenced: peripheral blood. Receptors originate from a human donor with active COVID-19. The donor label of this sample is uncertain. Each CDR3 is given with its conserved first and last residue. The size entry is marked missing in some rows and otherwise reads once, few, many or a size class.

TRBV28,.,CASSGDRNYGYTF
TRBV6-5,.,CASTKDRNPSYEQYF
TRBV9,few,CASSPTLGQGEETQYF
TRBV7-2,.,CASSLVGVGGTYEQYF
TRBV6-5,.,CASSFGTGKYEQYF
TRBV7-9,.,CASSSGPNGLTYNEQFF
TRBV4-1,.,CASSQLSLNYEQYF
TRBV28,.,CASSGTSGATSSYEQYF
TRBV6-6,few,CASSRVSGTSSWYEQFF
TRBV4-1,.,CASSQVGPTFSTQYF
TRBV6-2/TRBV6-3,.,CASCPGFHSPLHF
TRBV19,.,CASSTSGGLYNEQFF
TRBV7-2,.,CASSLGRAGEQYF
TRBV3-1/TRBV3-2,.,CASSRTSGVPYEQYF
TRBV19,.,CASTKTGGPTDTQYF
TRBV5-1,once,CASSRTGGLDGYTF
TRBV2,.,CASSRTGGVYEQYF
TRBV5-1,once,CASSLGGTGTDTQYF
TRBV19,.,CASSEAASYEQYF
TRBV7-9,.,CASSTPASGSPLHF
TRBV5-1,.,CASKKGGTDTQYF
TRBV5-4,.,CASRGPGNTIYF